Given below is one TCR beta chain in context. The data derive from a study of blood T cell repertoires in COVID-19. Study-level information: The samples span acute and convalescent COVID-19 from the United States, Italy and Spain. Sample material is recorded as cDNA or gDNA derived from T cells, B-cell-depleted T cells, or PBMCs.

Germline V gene data show CDR1 as LGHDT and CDR2 as YNNKEL (reference sequence). The CDR3 sequence is 14 residues long. V lost 0 bases and J lost 8, with 13 bases in between. In the original processing: Estimation of nucleated cell counts relied on the amplification of reference gene primers. The repertoire was sequenced with immunoSEQ multiplex PCR; TCRdb's copy has only in-frame clones and lacks some. V and J calls and clone size are those listed in that table; D and trimming were worked out from the DNA. The sample contains 250,000 to 300,000 clones, around 88% of which appear only once. The sequencing sample was made of peripheral blood. The chain is built from TRBV3-1 (or the pseudogene TRBV3-2) and TRBJ1-2; no clear D. This clonotype was sampled from a woman in her seventies with COVID-19, enrolled during active disease. Here the CDR3 reads CASSQDKRFPGYTF. The DNA for the CDR3 is TGTGCCAGCAGCCAAGATAAGAGGTTTCCGGGCTACACCTTC.